Sequencing of this TCR delta chain was carried out in a study of DNA immune sequencing with unique molecular identifiers. A note on this clone: A far larger clone is one base from this, pointing to a likely read error.

This CDR3 region has 16 residues. Germline CDR1 reads GEAIGNYY; CDR2 reads EKD. The V and J ends lost 3 bases and 0 bases respectively, with 16 bases between them. All 8 TRDV and 4 TRDJ genes were targeted in 32-plex amplification of genomic DNA. Adapter PCR followed approximately 3 barcoding PCR cycles that attached a 12-nucleotide UMI. TCRdb re-identified clones in the multiplex PCR reads via CATT. The table shows about 420 delta-chain clones, with approximately 30% occurring only once. The gene calls are TRDV2 and TRDJ1, with D maybe TRDD3 (6 bases). The receptor comes from a human donor in good health. Sample: buffy coat blood. The CDR3, as DNA: TGTGCCTGTGACCCAGTGGGGGCCCCGTACACCGATAAACTCATCTTT. Translation gives CACDPVGAPYTDKLIF.